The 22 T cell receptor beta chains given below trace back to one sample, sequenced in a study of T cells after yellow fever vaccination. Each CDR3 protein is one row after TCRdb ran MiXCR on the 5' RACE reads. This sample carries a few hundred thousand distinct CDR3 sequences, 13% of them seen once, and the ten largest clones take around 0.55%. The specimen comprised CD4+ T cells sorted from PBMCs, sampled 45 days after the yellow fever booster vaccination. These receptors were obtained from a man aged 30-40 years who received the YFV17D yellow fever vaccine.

The CDR3 DNA reads TGCAGTGCTAGGATCCAGGGTGGAGAAAAACTGTTTTTT. This encodes CSARIQGGEKLFF. The rearrangement uses TRBV20-1 and TRBJ1-4; a weak D match, TRBD1 (5 bases). Trimming took 3 bases from V and 8 from J, leaving 13 bases between them. The CDR3 consists of 13 residues. The germline CDR1 and CDR2 sequences are DFQATT and SNEGSKA (reference sequence).

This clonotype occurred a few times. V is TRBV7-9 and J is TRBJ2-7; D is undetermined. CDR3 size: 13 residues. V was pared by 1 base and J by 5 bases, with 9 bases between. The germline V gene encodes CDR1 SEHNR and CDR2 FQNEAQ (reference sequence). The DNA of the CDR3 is TGTGCCAGCAGCTTAGGTCTGGGCGACGAGCAGTACTTC. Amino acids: CASSLGLGDEQYF.

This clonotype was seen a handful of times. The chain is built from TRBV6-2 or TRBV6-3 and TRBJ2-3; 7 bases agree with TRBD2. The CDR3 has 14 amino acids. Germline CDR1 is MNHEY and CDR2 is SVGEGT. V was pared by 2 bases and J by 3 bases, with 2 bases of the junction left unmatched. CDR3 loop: CASSYGGSTDTQYF. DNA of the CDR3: TGTGCCAGCAGTTACGGCGGGAGTACAGATACGCAGTATTTT.

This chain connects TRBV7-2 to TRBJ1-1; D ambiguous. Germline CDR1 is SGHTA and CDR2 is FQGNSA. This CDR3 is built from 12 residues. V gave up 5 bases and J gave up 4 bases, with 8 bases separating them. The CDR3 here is CASSRRITEAFF. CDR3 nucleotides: TGTGCCAGCAGCCGGCGCATCACTGAAGCTTTCTTT.

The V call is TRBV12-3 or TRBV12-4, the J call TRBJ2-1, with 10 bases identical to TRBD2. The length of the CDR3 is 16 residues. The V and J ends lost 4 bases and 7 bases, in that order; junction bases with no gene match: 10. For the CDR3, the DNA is TGTGCCAGCAGTTCCCTAGCGGGAGCCCCATGGAATGAGCAGTTCTTC. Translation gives CASSSLAGAPWNEQFF.

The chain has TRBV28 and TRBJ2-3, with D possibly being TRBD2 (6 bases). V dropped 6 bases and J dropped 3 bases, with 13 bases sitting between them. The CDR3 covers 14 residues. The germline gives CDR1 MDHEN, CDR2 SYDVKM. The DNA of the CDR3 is TGTGCCAGCAGCCTCCCGGGGACTACAGATACGCAGTATTTT. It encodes CASSLPGTTDTQYF.

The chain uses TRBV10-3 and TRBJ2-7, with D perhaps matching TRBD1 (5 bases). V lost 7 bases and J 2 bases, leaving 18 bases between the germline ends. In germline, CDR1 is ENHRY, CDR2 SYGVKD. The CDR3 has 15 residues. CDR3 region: CAIKTTTDLTYEQYF. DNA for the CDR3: TGTGCCATCAAAACAACGACAGATTTGACCTACGAGCAGTACTTC.

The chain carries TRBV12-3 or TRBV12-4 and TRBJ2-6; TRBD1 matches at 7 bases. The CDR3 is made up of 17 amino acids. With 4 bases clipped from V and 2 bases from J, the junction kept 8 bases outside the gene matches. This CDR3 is CASSYLQGNPGANVLTF. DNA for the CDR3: TGTGCCAGCAGTTACTTACAGGGGAACCCTGGGGCCAACGTCCTGACTTTC.

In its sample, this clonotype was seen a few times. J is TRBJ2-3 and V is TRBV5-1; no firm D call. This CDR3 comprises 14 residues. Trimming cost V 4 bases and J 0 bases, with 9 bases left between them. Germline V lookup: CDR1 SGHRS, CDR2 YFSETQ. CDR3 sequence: CASSPTASTDTQYF. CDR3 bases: TGCGCCAGCAGCCCGACGGCTAGCACAGATACGCAGTATTTT.

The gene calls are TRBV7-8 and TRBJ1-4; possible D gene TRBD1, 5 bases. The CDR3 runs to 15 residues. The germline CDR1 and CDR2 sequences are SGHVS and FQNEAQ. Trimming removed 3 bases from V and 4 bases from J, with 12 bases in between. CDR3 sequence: CASSFQGGLNEKLFF. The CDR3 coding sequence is TGTGCCAGCAGCTTTCAGGGAGGACTTAATGAAAAACTGTTTTTT.

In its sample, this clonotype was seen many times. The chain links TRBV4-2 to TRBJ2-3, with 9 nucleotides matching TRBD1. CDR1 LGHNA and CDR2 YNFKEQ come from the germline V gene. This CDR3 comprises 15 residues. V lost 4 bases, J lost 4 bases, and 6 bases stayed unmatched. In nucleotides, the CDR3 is TGTGCCAGCAGCCGAGAGGACAGGGGAGCAGATACGCAGTATTTT. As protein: CASSREDRGADTQYF.

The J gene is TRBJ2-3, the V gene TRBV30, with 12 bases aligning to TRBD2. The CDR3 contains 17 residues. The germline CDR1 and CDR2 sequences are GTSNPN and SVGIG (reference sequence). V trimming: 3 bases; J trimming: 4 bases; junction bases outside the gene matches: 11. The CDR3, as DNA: TGTGCCTGGAGGTCGCCTGGACTAGCGGGGAAGCCAGATACGCAGTATTTT. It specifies CAWRSPGLAGKPDTQYF.

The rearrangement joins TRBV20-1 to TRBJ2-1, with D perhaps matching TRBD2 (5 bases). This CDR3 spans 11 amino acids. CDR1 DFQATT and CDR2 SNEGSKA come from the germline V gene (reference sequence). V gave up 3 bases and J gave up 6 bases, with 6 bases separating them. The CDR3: CSARGSNEQFF. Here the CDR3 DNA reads TGCAGTGCTAGGGGGAGCAATGAGCAGTTCTTC.

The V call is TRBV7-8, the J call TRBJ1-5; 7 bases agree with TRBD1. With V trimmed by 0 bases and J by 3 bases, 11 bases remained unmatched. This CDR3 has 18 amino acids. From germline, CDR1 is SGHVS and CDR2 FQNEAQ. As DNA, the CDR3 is TGTGCCAGCAGCTTAGCCCTCCCCACAGGGGCTCTCAATCAGCCCCAGCATTTT. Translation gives CASSLALPTGALNQPQHF.

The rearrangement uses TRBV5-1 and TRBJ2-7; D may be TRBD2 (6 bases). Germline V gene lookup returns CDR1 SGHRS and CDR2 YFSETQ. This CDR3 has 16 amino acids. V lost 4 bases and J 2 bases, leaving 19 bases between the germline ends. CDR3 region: CASSPCHRTNTYEQYF. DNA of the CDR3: TGCGCCAGCAGCCCATGTCATCGGACTAACACCTACGAGCAGTACTTC.

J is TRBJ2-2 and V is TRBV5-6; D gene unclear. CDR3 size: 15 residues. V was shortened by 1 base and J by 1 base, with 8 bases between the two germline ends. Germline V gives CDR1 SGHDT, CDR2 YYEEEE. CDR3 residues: CASSLISKNTGELFF. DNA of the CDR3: TGTGCCAGCAGCTTGATCAGCAAGAACACCGGGGAGCTGTTTTTT. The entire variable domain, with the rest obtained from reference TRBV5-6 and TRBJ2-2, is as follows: DAGVTQSPTHLIKTRGQQVTLRCSPKSGHDTVSWYQQALGQGPQFIFQYYEEEERQRGNFPDRFSGHQFPNYSSELNVNALLLGDSALYLCASSLISKNTGELFFGEGSRLTVL.

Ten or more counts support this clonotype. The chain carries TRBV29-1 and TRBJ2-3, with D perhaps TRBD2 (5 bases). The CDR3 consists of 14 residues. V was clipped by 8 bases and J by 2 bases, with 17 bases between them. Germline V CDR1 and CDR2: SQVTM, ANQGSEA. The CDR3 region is CSTGRTADTDTQYF. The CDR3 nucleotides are TGCAGCACGGGAAGGACCGCCGACACAGATACGCAGTATTTT.

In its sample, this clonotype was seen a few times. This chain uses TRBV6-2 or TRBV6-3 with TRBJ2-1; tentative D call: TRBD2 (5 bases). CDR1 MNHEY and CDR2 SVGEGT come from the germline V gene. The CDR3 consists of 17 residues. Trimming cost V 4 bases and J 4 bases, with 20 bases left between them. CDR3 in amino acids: CASSSLGPSQRYNEQFF. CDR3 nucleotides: TGTGCCAGCAGTTCCCTTGGCCCGAGTCAGCGGTACAATGAGCAGTTCTTC.

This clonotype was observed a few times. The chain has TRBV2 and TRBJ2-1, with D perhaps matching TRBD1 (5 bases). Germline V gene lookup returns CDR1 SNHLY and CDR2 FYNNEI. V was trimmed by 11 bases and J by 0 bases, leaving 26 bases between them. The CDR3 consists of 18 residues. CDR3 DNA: TGTGCCTTCAGTTTTGGGGAATGGGGCGCCAGCTCCTACAATGAGCAGTTCTTC. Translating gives CAFSFGEWGASSYNEQFF.

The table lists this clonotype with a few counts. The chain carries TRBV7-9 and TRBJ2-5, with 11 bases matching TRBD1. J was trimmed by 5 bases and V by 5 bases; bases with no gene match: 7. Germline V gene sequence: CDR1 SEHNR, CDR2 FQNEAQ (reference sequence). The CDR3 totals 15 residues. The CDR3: CASSTGQGAMETQYF. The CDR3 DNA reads TGTGCCAGCAGCACCGGACAGGGGGCGATGGAGACCCAGTACTTC.

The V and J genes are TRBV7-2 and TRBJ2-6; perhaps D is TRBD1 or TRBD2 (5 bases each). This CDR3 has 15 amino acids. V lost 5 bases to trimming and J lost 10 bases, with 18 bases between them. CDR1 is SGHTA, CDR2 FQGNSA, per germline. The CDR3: CASSEGTKYGNVLTF. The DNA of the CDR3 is TGTGCCAGCAGCGAAGGGACCAAGTACGGGAACGTCCTGACTTTC.

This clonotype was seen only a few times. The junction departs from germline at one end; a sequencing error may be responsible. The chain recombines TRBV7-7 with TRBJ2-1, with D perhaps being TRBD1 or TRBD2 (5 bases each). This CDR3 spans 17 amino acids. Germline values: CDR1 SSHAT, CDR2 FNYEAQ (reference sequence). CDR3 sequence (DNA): TGTGCTAGCAGCCCTTCTTTCGGCAGGGAGTCCTACAATGAGCAGTTCTTC. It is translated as CASSPSFGRESYNEQFF.